The 17 T cell receptor beta chains given below trace back to one sample, sequenced in a study of blood T cell repertoires in COVID-19. Some clones are missing from TCRdb's copy, which holds only in-frame ones; the method was immunoSEQ multiplex PCR. Altogether approximately 390,000 clones are present, around 90% being singletons, with the ten largest covering around 1.9%. Sequencing was carried out using PBMCs or T cells enriched from blood (not recorded which). These receptors came from a woman aged 40-49 years with acute COVID-19.

The chain has TRBV19 and TRBJ1-4; 9 bases match TRBD1. Germline V CDR1 and CDR2: LNHDA, SQIVND (reference sequence). This CDR3 region has 14 residues. V shed 5 bases, J shed 5 bases, and the junction held 3 bases outside the gene matches. The CDR3 region has the DNA TGTGCCAGTAGTTCGGACAGGGGAAATGAAAAACTGTTTTTT. Translation gives CASSSDRGNEKLFF.

The V and J genes are TRBV21-1 and TRBJ1-5; TRBD1 is the table's D call, not checked against the DNA. TRBV21-1 represents a pseudogene. The CDR3 covers 13 residues. CDR3: CASSPRGRQPQHF. DNA of the CDR3: TGTGCCAGCAGCCCCAGGGGCCGACAGCCCCAGCATTTT.

CDR3 region: CASGPPVETGGSYNEQFF. As DNA, the CDR3 is TGTGCTAGTGGTCCCCCAGTAGAGACAGGGGGGTCCTACAATGAGCAGTTCTTC. The chain employs TRBV12-5 and TRBJ2-1, with TRBD1 identical over 9 bases. V gave up 5 bases and J gave up 1 base; unmatched junction bases: 12. The CDR3 is 18 amino acids. The germline gives CDR1 LGHNT, CDR2 FRNRAP.

The chain has TRBV10-1 and TRBJ1-6; the D is unclear. The CDR3 has 15 amino acids. V shed 2 bases and J shed 8 bases, with 13 bases lying between them. Germline V gene lookup returns CDR1 WNHNN and CDR2 SYGVQD (reference sequence). The CDR3 loop is CASSERRSGDSPLHF. The CDR3 bases are TGCGCCAGCAGTGAGAGAAGGTCCGGGGATTCACCCCTCCACTTT.

The genes are TRBV6-5 and TRBJ2-4; possible D gene TRBD2, 7 bases. The germline V gene has CDR1 MNHEY and CDR2 SVGAGI. CDR3 length equals 14 residues. Trimming cost V 6 bases and J 7 bases, with 16 bases left between them. The CDR3 DNA reads as TGTGCCAGCAGAGGGGGAGGGTGGGTTAACATTCAGTACTTC. Its translation is CASRGGGWVNIQYF.

This chain connects TRBV11-2 to TRBJ2-1; D is perhaps TRBD2 (5 bases). The CDR3 totals 16 residues. V was shortened by 5 bases and J by 7 bases, with 21 bases between the two germline ends. The germline gives CDR1 SGHAT, CDR2 FQNNGV. CDR3 in amino acids: CASSPPGILSENEQFF. Written as DNA, the CDR3 is TGTGCCAGCAGCCCTCCCGGGATTCTTTCGGAGAATGAGCAGTTCTTC.

The CDR3 bases are TGTGCCAGCAGGCCGGGACAGGGCTCCACCGGGGAGCTGTTTTTT. Protein product: CASRPGQGSTGELFF. This chain connects TRBV6-5 to TRBJ2-2, with TRBD1 matching over 9 bases. J lost 4 bases, V lost 6 bases, and 6 bases had no gene match. The CDR3 spans 15 residues. Germline V gene data show CDR1 as MNHEY and CDR2 as SVGAGI.

The CDR3 sequence is CASREAAGRNSPLHF. DNA for the CDR3: TGTGCCAGCAGAGAAGCGGCGGGTCGGAATTCACCCCTCCACTTT. The J gene is TRBJ1-6, the V gene TRBV7-8; unclear D gene. V was pared by 6 bases and J by 7 bases, with 16 bases between. The CDR3 is 15 amino acids. Germline assignment: CDR1 SGHVS and CDR2 FQNEAQ.

Details on this clone: Within the sample, other DNA sequences also encode this same CDR3. The V and J genes are TRBV2 and TRBJ2-5, with 7 bases lining up with TRBD1. The CDR3 has 14 residues. CDR1 SNHLY and CDR2 FYNNEI come from the germline V gene. V dropped 3 bases and J dropped 5; count of bases not matched to a gene: 6. CDR3 loop: CASSDYRGRETQYF. The CDR3 coding sequence is TGTGCCAGCAGTGACTACAGGGGAAGGGAGACCCAGTACTTC.

The rearrangement links TRBV7-6 to TRBJ1-2, with 9 nucleotides matching TRBD1. CDR3 length: 16 residues. Germline CDR1 SGHVS, CDR2 FNYEAQ. V lost 5 bases to trimming and J lost 3 bases; unmatched junction nucleotides: 10. The CDR3 bases are TGTGCCAGCAGCACCGGGACAGGGAGGTTCCACTATGGCTACACCTTC. Translated: CASSTGTGRFHYGYTF.

J is TRBJ1-1 and V is TRBV10-3; D gene ambiguous. CDR3 length equals 11 residues. Between the trimmed V and J ends, which lost 2 bases and 10 bases, there was a span of 8 bases. Germline lookup yields CDR1 ENHRY and CDR2 SYGVKD. CDR3 nucleotide sequence: TGTGCCATCAGTGAGGCAGGTCGAGCTTTCTTT. Protein: CAISEAGRAFF.

The chain carries TRBV7-9 and TRBJ2-2; perhaps TRBD1 as D (6 bases). The CDR3 is made up of 15 amino acids. Germline CDR1 is SEHNR and CDR2 is FQNEAQ (reference sequence). The ends were cut back, 5 bases at V and 5 bases at J, with 15 bases in the middle. The CDR3 loop reads CASSPRTAMTGELFF. For the CDR3, the DNA is TGTGCCAGCAGCCCGCGGACAGCGATGACCGGGGAGCTGTTTTTT. The entire variable domain, with the rest obtained from reference TRBV7-9 and TRBJ2-2, is as follows: DTGVSQNPRHKITKRGQNVTFRCDPISEHNRLYWYRQTLGQGPEFLTYFQNEAQLEKSRLLSDRFSAERPKGSFSTLEIQRTEQGDSAMYLCASSPRTAMTGELFFGEGSRLTVL.

The sample holds one count of this clone. The genes are TRBV5-1 and TRBJ1-3; 7 bases match TRBD1. V was pared by 5 bases and J by 0 bases, with 8 bases of the junction left unmatched. Per the germline V gene, CDR1 is SGHRS and CDR2 is YFSETQ. The CDR3 covers 16 residues. CDR3 nucleotide sequence: TGCGCCAGCAGTCCGGGACAGCCTTTCTCTGGAAACACCATATATTTT. Its translation: CASSPGQPFSGNTIYF.

This sequence joins TRBV5-5 and TRBJ2-1; possibly TRBD2 for D (7 bases). V was pared by 4 bases and J by 7 bases, with 21 bases between. Germline assignment: CDR1 SGHKS and CDR2 YYEKEE (reference sequence). The length of the CDR3 is 16 residues. This CDR3 is CASSRGAGLTTNEQFF. In nucleotides, the CDR3 is TGTGCCAGCAGCCGGGGGGCGGGGCTTACAACGAATGAGCAGTTCTTC.

The chain uses TRBV19 and TRBJ1-3; the D is unclear. V was shortened by 8 bases and J by 0 bases, with 8 bases between the two germline ends. The germline gives CDR1 LNHDA, CDR2 SQIVND (reference sequence). This CDR3 comprises 13 residues. The CDR3 DNA sequence: TGTGCCAGTCAGAGGGACTCTGGAAACACCATATATTTT. Translating it yields CASQRDSGNTIYF.

This clone was seen a single time. One junction end disagrees with the germline gene, perhaps due to a read error. The chain employs TRBV2 and TRBJ1-1; 9 bases align to TRBD1. Germline V gives CDR1 SNHLY, CDR2 FYNNEI. This CDR3 has 13 residues. DNA for the CDR3: TGTGCCAGCAGCGACCCTCGGACAGGGGAAGATTTCTTT. Translating it yields CASSDPRTGEDFF. The full variable domain, rest sourced from reference TRBV2 and TRBJ1-1, is EPEVTQTPSHQVTQMGQEVILRCVPISNHLYFYWYRQILGQKVEFLVSFYNNEISEKSEIFDDQFSVERPDGSNFTLKIRSTKLEDSAMYFCASSDPRTGEDFFGQGTRLTVV.

This clone appeared a few times. V usage is TRBV2 and J usage is TRBJ1-4, with TRBD1 as a possible D gene (5 bases). With 2 bases removed from V and 8 bases from J, the gap between germline ends came to 15 bases. The germline V gene encodes CDR1 SNHLY and CDR2 FYNNEI. The CDR3 length is 15 residues. Here the CDR3 reads CASSEYGQGGEKLFF. In DNA, the CDR3 is TGTGCCAGCAGTGAATATGGTCAGGGAGGCGAAAAACTGTTTTTT.